This TCR beta chain comes out of a study of blood T cell repertoires in COVID-19. Study summary: From the United States, Italy and Spain came samples of acute and convalescent COVID-19. The analysed material was cDNA or gDNA that came from T cells, B-cell-depleted T cells, or PBMCs.

Per the study methods: Reference gene primer amplification in the assay estimated nucleated cell counts. Measured with immunoSEQ multiplex PCR; TCRdb has only the in-frame clones, and not every one. The V and J calls and clone size are taken from that table; D and trimming were inferred from the DNA. Here the sample spans about 300,000 clones, about 90% being singletons. Per germline, CDR1 SGDLS and CDR2 YYNGEE. The CDR3 loop spans 13 amino acids. The V end lost 3 bases, the J end lost 3 bases, and 9 bases lay between the germline ends. The V and J genes are TRBV9 and TRBJ2-5; D gene uncertain. The receptor's source is a young man with active or convalescent COVID-19. Sequenced input: peripheral blood. The CDR3 here is CASSGPSEETQYF. The CDR3 nucleotides are TGTGCCAGCAGCGGCCCGAGCGAAGAGACCCAGTACTTC.